This T cell receptor (beta chain) was sequenced in a study of blood T cell repertoires in COVID-19. The wider study: Sample material is recorded as cDNA or gDNA derived from T cells, B-cell-depleted T cells, or PBMCs.

TCRdb keeps only in-frame clones here, not all; method: immunoSEQ multiplex PCR. This repertoire shows under 200,000 clones, 75% to 95% found once; its top ten account for roughly 0.56%. The V and J ends lost 3 bases and 8 bases respectively, with 11 bases between them. This CDR3 region has 14 residues. Germline V lookup: CDR1 ENHRY, CDR2 SYGVKD. The source is a man between 50 and 59 years old with acute or convalescent COVID-19. Sequences were obtained from peripheral blood. The chain couples TRBV10-3 to TRBJ1-6; unclear D gene. DNA for the CDR3: TGTGCCATCAGTGAAAACAGAGATCATTCACCCCTCCACTTT. It codes for CAISENRDHSPLHF.